Given below is one T cell receptor (beta chain) in context. This sample was taken from a study of brain T cells in children with intractable seizures. Patients received at least one anti-epileptic drug before surgery. This table comes from immunoSEQ multiplex PCR, and its TCRdb copy is limited to in-frame clones, with some not included. Here the sample spans about 80,000 clones, around nine tenths being singletons. The TCR originated in a girl aged 2 to 10 with Rasmussen encephalitis and intractable seizures. The source material was peripheral blood, sampled at surgery.

The CDR3 here is CASSFEWGNSYGYTF. The CDR3 DNA sequence: TGTGCCAGCAGTTTTGAGTGGGGCAACTCCTATGGCTACACCTTC. The rearrangement uses TRBV28 and TRBJ1-2, with TRBD1 as a possible D gene (5 bases). CDR3 length: 15 amino acids. Trimming left V 3 bases short and J 4 bases short, with 15 bases between. Looked up from germline, CDR1 is MDHEN and CDR2 is SYDVKM.